The clone carrying this TCR beta chain has more than one count but fewer than ten. Its antigen is undetermined. Produced via immunoSEQ multiplex PCR; TCRdb's table is partial and in-frame only. The data contain about 58,000 clones, roughly 80% of them singletons. Sample time point: week 35, safety follow-up. Every vaccination contained 300 ug of the mutant IDH1 20-mer peptide and was paired with topical imiquimod. This specimen belongs to a study of a mutant IDH1 vaccine in newly diagnosed glioma. Overall study: With temozolomide cycles, or 4-6 weeks after radiotherapy alone, vaccination was started. Antecedent treatment encompassed radiotherapy, temozolomide, or their combination; the majority received both. The treated group averaged about 41 years old and was around 62% male, roughly 40% female.

V was trimmed by 4 bases and J by 0 bases, leaving 6 bases between them. Germline CDR1 is WSHSY and CDR2 is SAAADI. The CDR3 extends over 13 amino acids. The specimen was PBMCs, collected from a glioma patient whose treatment included an IDH1 peptide vaccine. The chain has TRBV10-2 and TRBJ2-5; D is perhaps TRBD2 (5 bases). This TCR derives from a man aged 35 to 55 with glioma. The CDR3 loop is CASSVSDQETQYF. The CDR3 region has the DNA TGCGCCAGCAGTGTTAGCGACCAAGAGACCCAGTACTTC.